This T cell receptor (beta chain) comes out of a study of cytomegalovirus exposure and HLA in healthy donors. General study points: There were several of the most significant clusters that appeared linked to common viral pathogens in a later analysis. A classifier reportedly called cytomegalovirus status with high sensitivity and specificity.

Primers: 60 Vbeta forward and 13 Jbeta reverse. Method: immunoSEQ multiplex PCR; TCRdb's copy keeps in-frame clones and lacks some. This repertoire shows some 180,000 clones, 65% to 90% found once; its top ten account for about 2.5%. This clone was seen just once. Its antigen is not known. Donors showed nominal health when sampled, although they likely had unrecorded immune exposures. The material sequenced was PBMCs. This TCR derives from a woman in her 50s in good health and CMV-seronegative.

The CDR3, as DNA: TGTGCCAGCAGCAGAGCGAGGGACGGGGAGCTGTTTTTT. Its translation is CASSRARDGELFF. This chain uses TRBV7-2 with TRBJ2-2; weak D call: TRBD2 (5 bases). The V gene lost 5 bases and the J gene lost 7 bases, with 11 bases spanning the gap. Germline CDR1 and CDR2: SGHTA and FQGNSA. The CDR3 contains 13 residues.